The 29 T cell receptor beta chains below come from one sample, sequenced in a study of blood T cell repertoires in COVID-19. Here immunoSEQ multiplex PCR was the method, and the copy in TCRdb shows in-frame clones only, minus some. The sample lists almost 55,000 clones, 90% occurring once. Sequencing was carried out using peripheral blood. The receptors come from a woman between 35 and 50 years old with active COVID-19.

The rearrangement links TRBV18 to TRBJ2-7; 14 bases agree with TRBD2. This CDR3 comprises 15 residues. CDR1 and CDR2 from the germline V gene are KGHSH and LQKENI. V was pared by 2 bases and J by 6 bases, with 3 bases of the junction left unmatched. For the CDR3, the DNA is TGTGCCAGCTCACCAGGGACTAGCGGGGGATCCGAGCAGTACTTC. It specifies CASSPGTSGGSEQYF.

V and J are TRBV11-3 and TRBJ2-7; 7 positions agree with TRBD1. This CDR3 is 14 amino acids long. CDR1 is SGHNT and CDR2 is YENEEA in the germline V gene. The V segment lost 3 bases and the J segment 3 bases; nucleotides outside the gene matches: 5. The CDR3 DNA sequence: TGTGCCAGCAGCTTTAGACAGGGCCTCTACGAGCAGTACTTC. Encoded protein: CASSFRQGLYEQYF.

The rearrangement uses TRBV29-1 and TRBJ1-1; tentative D call: TRBD1 (5 bases). Trimming shortened V by 4 bases and J by 5 bases, and 14 bases separated the two germline ends. Looked up from germline, CDR1 is SQVTM and CDR2 is ANQGSEA. The CDR3 is made up of 13 amino acids. CDR3 bases: TGCAGCGTTGTGGGCGGTGGGGGGACTGAAGCTTTCTTT. This translates into CSVVGGGGTEAFF. Supplemented by reference TRBV29-1 and TRBJ1-1, the full variable domain reads SAVISQKPSRDICQRGTSLTIQCQVDSQVTMMFWYRQQPGQSLTLIATANQGSEATYESGFVIDKFPISRPNLTFSTLTVSNMSPEDSSIYLCSVVGGGGTEAFFGQGTRLTVV.

The chain has TRBV7-2 and TRBJ2-7, with 15 bases fitting TRBD2. Germline values: CDR1 SGHTA, CDR2 FQGNSA. V shed 5 bases, J shed 3 bases, and the junction held 11 bases outside the gene matches. This CDR3 region has 18 residues. CDR3 protein: CASSLGTSGGILRYEQYF. In DNA form, the CDR3 reads TGTGCCAGCAGCCTTGGGACTAGCGGGGGGATACTACGCTACGAGCAGTACTTC.

This chain joins TRBV19 and TRBJ2-7; TRBD2 matches at 9 bases. The CDR3 runs to 15 residues. Germline values: CDR1 LNHDA, CDR2 SQIVND (reference sequence). V dropped 4 bases and J dropped 1; count of bases not matched to a gene: 5. CDR3 protein: CASSRGSGGSYEQYF. The CDR3 coding sequence is TGTGCCAGTAGTAGAGGAAGCGGGGGGTCCTACGAGCAGTACTTC.

The rearrangement uses TRBV3-1 (or the pseudogene TRBV3-2) and TRBJ1-5, with 7 bases matching TRBD1. This CDR3 has 14 residues. After removal of 3 bases from V and 7 bases from J, the junction contained 6 bases not matched to a gene. Per the germline V gene, CDR1 is LGHDT and CDR2 is YNNKEL (reference sequence). The CDR3 region is CASSHRQGWQPQHF. CDR3 DNA sequence: TGTGCCAGCAGCCACCGACAGGGTTGGCAGCCCCAGCATTTT.

The V call is TRBV11-2, the J call TRBJ2-7, with 9 bases matching TRBD2. The CDR3 length is 15 residues. Germline loops: CDR1 SGHAT, CDR2 FQNNGV. The trim removed 5 bases at V and 3 bases at J, leaving 8 bases unmatched. The CDR3 bases are TGTGCCAGCAGCGGCTCCGGGACTAGCAGCTACGAGCAGTACTTC. Residues: CASSGSGTSSYEQYF.

CDR3 DNA sequence: TGCAGCGCCGGGACTGGGGAGACCCAGTACTTC. This encodes CSAGTGETQYF. The V gene is TRBV29-1, the J gene TRBJ2-5, with a weak D call TRBD2 (6 bases). Trimming took off 7 bases at V and 5 bases at J, with 11 bases between the two ends. From germline, CDR1 is SQVTM and CDR2 ANQGSEA. This CDR3 contains 11 residues.

The rearrangement uses TRBV21-1 and TRBJ1-6; whether TRBD1, the table's D call, matches the DNA was not checked. TRBV21-1 is a documented pseudogene. This CDR3 region has 16 residues. The CDR3 region has the DNA TGTGCCAGCAGCCCCACCGGGACACTAAAGCATTCACCCCTCCACTTT. Protein product: CASSPTGTLKHSPLHF.

This clone occurred once. The rearrangement uses TRBV9 and TRBJ2-3, with 7 nucleotides matching TRBD2. Germline V lookup: CDR1 SGDLS, CDR2 YYNGEE. The CDR3 runs 15 residues. The V and J ends lost 4 bases and 2 bases, in that order; junction bases with no gene match: 7. The CDR3 loop is CASSYNGGITDTQYF. The CDR3 DNA is TGTGCCAGCAGCTACAACGGGGGGATCACAGATACGCAGTATTTT. Combining the CDR3 with reference TRBV9 and TRBJ2-3 gives the whole variable domain DSGVTQTPKHLITATGQRVTLRCSPRSGDLSVYWYQQSLDQGLQFLIQYYNGEERAKGNILERFSAQQFPDLHSELNLSSLELGDSALYFCASSYNGGITDTQYFGPGTRLTVL.

The chain joins TRBV7-2 to TRBJ1-2, with TRBD1 as a possible D gene (5 bases). The V gene's germline CDR1 is SGHTA and CDR2 FQGNSA. The ends were cut back, 1 base at V and 8 bases at J, with 8 bases in the middle. The CDR3 extends over 12 amino acids. The DNA for the CDR3 is TGTGCCAGCAGCTTAGACGGGGGGGGCTACACCTTC. It codes for CASSLDGGGYTF.

This sequence joins TRBV5-8 and TRBJ2-2; TRBD1 might be the D (6 bases). With 1 base removed from V and 3 bases from J, the gap between germline ends came to 16 bases. Germline CDR1 reads SGHTS; CDR2 reads YDEGEE. The CDR3 length is 17 residues. The CDR3 is CASSLNFGTLHTGELFF. The CDR3 nucleotides read TGTGCCAGCAGCTTGAATTTCGGGACACTCCACACCGGGGAGCTGTTTTTT.

This CDR3 reads CATRRGGQPQHF. Here the CDR3 DNA reads TGTGCCACTCGAAGGGGCGGACAGCCCCAGCATTTT. This chain connects TRBV12-3 or TRBV12-4 to TRBJ1-5, with D possibly TRBD1 on 5 matching bases. There are 12 residues in the CDR3. Trimming took off 10 bases at V and 7 bases at J, with 14 bases between the two ends.

The sample holds one count of this clone. J is TRBJ1-2 and V is TRBV15, with 9 bases that match TRBD1. Germline lookup yields CDR1 LNHNV and CDR2 YYDKDF (reference sequence). V was pared by 6 bases and J by 0 bases, with 5 bases of the junction left unmatched. The CDR3 extends over 15 amino acids. The CDR3 DNA sequence: TGTGCCACCAGTAAGGACAGGGGACCTAACTATGGCTACACCTTC. It yields the protein CATSKDRGPNYGYTF.

The chain has TRBV3-1 (or the pseudogene TRBV3-2) and TRBJ1-2; TRBD1 aligns across 7 bases. V trimming: 1 base; J trimming: 4 bases; junction bases outside the gene matches: 6. This CDR3 is 15 amino acids long. Germline V gene lookup returns CDR1 LGHDT and CDR2 YNNKEL (reference sequence). CDR3 in amino acids: CASSQGTGQPYGYTF. The CDR3 coding sequence is TGTGCCAGCAGCCAAGGGACGGGACAGCCCTATGGCTACACCTTC.

This rearrangement joins TRBV2 to TRBJ1-2, with 11 bases lining up with TRBD1. Unmatched junction bases numbered 2, after V lost 6 bases and J lost 2 bases. Germline assignment: CDR1 SNHLY and CDR2 FYNNEI. This CDR3 comprises 14 residues. The DNA for the CDR3 is TGTGCCAGCAGGAGGGACAGGGGGAACTATGGCTACACCTTC. Protein product: CASRRDRGNYGYTF.

The CDR3 sequence: CASSSKTSGPGETQYF. CDR3 in DNA: TGTGCCAGCAGTTCGAAGACTAGCGGGCCGGGTGAGACCCAGTACTTC. The rearrangement links TRBV5-4 to TRBJ2-5; the match to TRBD2 covers 10 bases. From germline, CDR1 is SGHNT and CDR2 YYREEE (reference sequence). The CDR3 extends over 16 amino acids. Trimming removed 5 bases from V and 5 bases from J; junction bases left unmatched: 12.

The chain couples TRBV3-1 (or the pseudogene TRBV3-2) to TRBJ2-3, with TRBD2 as a possible D gene (7 bases). CDR1 and CDR2 (germline): LGHDT, YNNKEL (reference sequence). The CDR3 consists of 17 residues. Trimming shortened V by 4 bases and J by 2 bases, and 19 bases separated the two germline ends. Here the CDR3 reads CASSPRRRRGPTDTQYF. DNA for the CDR3: TGTGCCAGCAGCCCCCGAAGAAGGCGGGGGCCCACAGATACGCAGTATTTT.

The CDR3 protein is CSASPGTGYEQYF. The CDR3, as DNA: TGCAGTGCGAGTCCCGGGACAGGGTACGAGCAGTACTTC. The V and J genes are TRBV20-1 and TRBJ2-7, with TRBD1 matching 9 bases. V was clipped by 6 bases and J by 4 bases; unmatched bases: 7. This CDR3 contains 13 residues. In germline, CDR1 is DFQATT, CDR2 SNEGSKA (reference sequence).

The chain carries TRBV6-5 and TRBJ2-3, with TRBD2 identical over 13 bases. From germline, CDR1 is MNHEY and CDR2 SVGAGI. This CDR3 has 14 residues. Trimming took 6 bases from V and 6 from J; bases not matched to a gene: 3. CDR3 loop: CASRRTSGGDTQYF. The CDR3 DNA is TGTGCCAGCAGGAGGACTAGCGGGGGTGATACGCAGTATTTT.

This chain uses TRBV3-1 (or the pseudogene TRBV3-2) with TRBJ2-5; 11 bases are a match to TRBD2. J was trimmed by 5 bases and V by 1 base; bases with no gene match: 6. The CDR3 is made up of 16 amino acids. The germline gives CDR1 LGHDT, CDR2 YNNKEL (reference sequence). The DNA for the CDR3 is TGTGCCAGCAGCCAAGGAACTAGCGGGGGAGGTGAGACCCAGTACTTC. Encoded protein: CASSQGTSGGGETQYF.

The chain is built from TRBV6-6 and TRBJ2-5, with 12 positions matching TRBD2. The V gene's germline CDR1 is MNHNY and CDR2 SVGAGI (reference sequence). V trimming: 8 bases; J trimming: 4 bases; junction bases outside the gene matches: 5. The CDR3 runs to 14 residues. CDR3 in amino acids: CASRLAGAGETQYF. CDR3 nucleotide sequence: TGTGCCAGCCGACTAGCGGGGGCGGGAGAGACCCAGTACTTC.

J is TRBJ2-1 and V is TRBV5-1; 9 positions agree with TRBD2. V was pared by 0 bases and J by 7 bases, with 5 bases of the junction left unmatched. CDR3 length: 15 amino acids. In germline, CDR1 is SGHRS, CDR2 YFSETQ. The CDR3 DNA reads as TGCGCCAGCAGCTTGGTTGCGGGGGGGCATAATGAGCAGTTCTTC. Its protein product is CASSLVAGGHNEQFF.

The chain links TRBV3-1 (or the pseudogene TRBV3-2) to TRBJ2-1, with 9 bases lining up with TRBD2. V lost 6 bases and J lost 2; bases outside the gene matches: 8. Germline CDR1 is LGHDT and CDR2 is YNNKEL (reference sequence). The CDR3 runs 16 residues. The CDR3 here is CASRPRGGGAYNEQFF. The CDR3 region has the DNA TGTGCCAGCAGACCTAGGGGCGGGGGGGCCTACAATGAGCAGTTCTTC.

This clone was found a few times. The chain links TRBV5-1 to TRBJ2-3; 14 nucleotides agree with TRBD2. The ends lost 7 bases at V and 4 bases at J; junction bases unmatched: 2. This CDR3 spans 14 amino acids. From germline, CDR1 is SGHRS and CDR2 YFSETQ. The chain's CDR3 is CASGLAGGPDTQYF. In DNA, the CDR3 is TGCGCCAGCGGACTAGCGGGGGGACCAGATACGCAGTATTTT.

The chain uses TRBV11-3 and TRBJ1-1; D is unresolved. Deletions cut 1 base from V and 1 base from J, with 10 bases between. CDR1 is SGHNT, CDR2 YENEEA, per germline. This CDR3 region has 15 residues. For the CDR3, the DNA is TGTGCCAGCAGCTTAGGTTCAGCGCAGAACACTGAAGCTTTCTTT. Translation: CASSLGSAQNTEAFF.

V and J are TRBV3-1 (or the pseudogene TRBV3-2) and TRBJ2-7, with D uncertain. Looked up from germline, CDR1 is LGHDT and CDR2 is YNNKEL (reference sequence). The CDR3 loop spans 13 amino acids. Trimming removed 5 bases at V and 2 bases at J, with 10 bases between. In DNA, the CDR3 is TGTGCCAGCAGCACCGGCGGAGCCTACGAGCAGTACTTC. Translated, it gives CASSTGGAYEQYF.

The chain joins TRBV12-5 to TRBJ1-5, with 7 bases aligning to TRBD1. V lost 11 bases and J lost 3; bases outside the gene matches: 7. The CDR3 length is 13 residues. Germline lookup yields CDR1 LGHNT and CDR2 FRNRAP. In nucleotides, the CDR3 is TGTGCTTCCTCCGGGACAGCCAATCAGCCCCAGCATTTT. Amino acid sequence: CASSGTANQPQHF.

This sequence joins TRBV5-1 and TRBJ2-1; 9 bases align to TRBD2. Germline CDR1 reads SGHRS; CDR2 reads YFSETQ. The CDR3 totals 15 residues. V trimming: 0 bases; J trimming: 4 bases; junction bases outside the gene matches: 2. CDR3 in amino acids: CASSLVSGGYNEQFF. The CDR3 bases are TGCGCCAGCAGCTTGGTTAGCGGGGGATACAATGAGCAGTTCTTC.